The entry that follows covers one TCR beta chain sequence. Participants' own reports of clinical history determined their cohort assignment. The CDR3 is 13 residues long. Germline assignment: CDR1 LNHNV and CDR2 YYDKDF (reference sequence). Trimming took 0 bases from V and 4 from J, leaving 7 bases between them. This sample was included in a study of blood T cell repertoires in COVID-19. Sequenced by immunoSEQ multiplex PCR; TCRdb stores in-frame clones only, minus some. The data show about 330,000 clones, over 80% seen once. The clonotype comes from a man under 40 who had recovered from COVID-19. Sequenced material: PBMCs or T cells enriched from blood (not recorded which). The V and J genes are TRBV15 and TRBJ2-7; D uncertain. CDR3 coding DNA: TGTGCCACCAGCAGAGATGAGACTTACGAGCAGTACTTC. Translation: CATSRDETYEQYF.